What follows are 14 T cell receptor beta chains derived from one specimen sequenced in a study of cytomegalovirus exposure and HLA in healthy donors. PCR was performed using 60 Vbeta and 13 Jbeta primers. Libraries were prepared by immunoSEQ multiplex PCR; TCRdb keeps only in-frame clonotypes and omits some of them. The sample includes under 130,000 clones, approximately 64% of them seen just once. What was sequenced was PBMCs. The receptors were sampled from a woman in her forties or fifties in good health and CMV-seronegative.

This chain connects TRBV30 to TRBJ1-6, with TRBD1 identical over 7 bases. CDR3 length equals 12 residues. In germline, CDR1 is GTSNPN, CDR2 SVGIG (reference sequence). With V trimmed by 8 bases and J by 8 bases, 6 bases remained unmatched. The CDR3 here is CAARDSHSPLHF. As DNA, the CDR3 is TGTGCCGCACGGGACAGTCATTCACCCCTCCACTTT.

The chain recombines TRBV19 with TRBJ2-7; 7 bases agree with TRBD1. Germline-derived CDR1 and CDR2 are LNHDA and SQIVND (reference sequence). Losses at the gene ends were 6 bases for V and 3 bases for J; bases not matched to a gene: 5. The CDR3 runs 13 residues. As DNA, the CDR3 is TGTGCCAGTAGGCGCCGGGACAGCTACGAGCAGTACTTC. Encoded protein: CASRRRDSYEQYF.

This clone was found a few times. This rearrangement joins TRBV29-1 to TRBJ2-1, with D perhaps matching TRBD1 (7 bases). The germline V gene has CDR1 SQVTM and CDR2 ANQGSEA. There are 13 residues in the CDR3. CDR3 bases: TGCAGTTTTGGAGGGGGCAGGGTGAATGAGCAGTTCTTC. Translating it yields CSFGGGRVNEQFF.

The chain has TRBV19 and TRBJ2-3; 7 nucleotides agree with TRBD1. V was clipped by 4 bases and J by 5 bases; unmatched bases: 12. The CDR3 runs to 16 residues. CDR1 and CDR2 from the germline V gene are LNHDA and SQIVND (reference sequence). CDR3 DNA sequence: TGTGCCAGTAGTACCCCAGGGGGTTTTACTGGAGATACGCAGTATTTT. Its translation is CASSTPGGFTGDTQYF.

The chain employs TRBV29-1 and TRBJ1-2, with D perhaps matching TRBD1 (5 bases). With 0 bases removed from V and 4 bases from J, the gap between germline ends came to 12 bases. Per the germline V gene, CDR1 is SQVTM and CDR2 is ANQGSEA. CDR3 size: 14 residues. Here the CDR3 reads CSVEDRRGGYGYTF. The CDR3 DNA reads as TGCAGCGTTGAAGATCGGCGGGGGGGCTATGGCTACACCTTC.

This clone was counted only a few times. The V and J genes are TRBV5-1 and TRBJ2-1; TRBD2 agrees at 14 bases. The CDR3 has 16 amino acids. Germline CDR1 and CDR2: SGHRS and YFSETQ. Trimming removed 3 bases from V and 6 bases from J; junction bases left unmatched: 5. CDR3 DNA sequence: TGCGCCAGCAGCTCGGTGGGACTAGCGGGGGCCAATGAGCAGTTCTTC. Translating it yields CASSSVGLAGANEQFF.

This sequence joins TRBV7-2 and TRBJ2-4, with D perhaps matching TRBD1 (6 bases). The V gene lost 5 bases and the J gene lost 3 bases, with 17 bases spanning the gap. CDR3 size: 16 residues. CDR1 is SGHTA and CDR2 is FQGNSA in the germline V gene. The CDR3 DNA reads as TGTGCCAGCAGCAAATCAGGGGTGTTGGTCAAAAACATTCAGTACTTC. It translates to CASSKSGVLVKNIQYF.

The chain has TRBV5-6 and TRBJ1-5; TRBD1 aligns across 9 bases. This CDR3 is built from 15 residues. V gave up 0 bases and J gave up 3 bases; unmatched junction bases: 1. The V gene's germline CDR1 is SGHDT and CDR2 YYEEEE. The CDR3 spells CASSLGTGDNQPQHF. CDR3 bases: TGTGCCAGCAGCTTGGGGACAGGGGACAATCAGCCCCAGCATTTT.

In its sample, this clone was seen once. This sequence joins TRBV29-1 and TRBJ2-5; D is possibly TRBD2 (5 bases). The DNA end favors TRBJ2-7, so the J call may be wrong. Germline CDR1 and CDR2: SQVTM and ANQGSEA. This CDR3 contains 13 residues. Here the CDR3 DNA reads TGCAGCGTCGTGGGTGGGAGCTCCTACGAGCAGTACTTC. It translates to CSVVGGSSYEQYF.

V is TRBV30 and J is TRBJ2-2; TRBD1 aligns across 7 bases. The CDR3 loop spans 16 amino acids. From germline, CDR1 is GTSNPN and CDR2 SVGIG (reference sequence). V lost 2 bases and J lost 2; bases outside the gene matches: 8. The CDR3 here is CAWSPTTGFNTGELFF. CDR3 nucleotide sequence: TGTGCCTGGAGTCCCACGACAGGGTTTAACACCGGGGAGCTGTTTTTT.

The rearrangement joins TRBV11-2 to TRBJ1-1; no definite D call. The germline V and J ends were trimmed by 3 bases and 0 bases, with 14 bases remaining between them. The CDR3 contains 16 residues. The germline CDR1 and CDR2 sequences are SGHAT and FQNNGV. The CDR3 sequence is CASSLDLGRVNTEAFF. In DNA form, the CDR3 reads TGTGCCAGCAGCTTGGACCTTGGGAGGGTGAACACTGAAGCTTTCTTT.

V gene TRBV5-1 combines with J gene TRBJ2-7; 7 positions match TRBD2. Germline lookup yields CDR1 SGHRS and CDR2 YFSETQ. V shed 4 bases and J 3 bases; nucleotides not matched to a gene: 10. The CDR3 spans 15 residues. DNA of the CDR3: TGCGCCAGCAGCCTCCCTAGCGGAGCAAACTACGAGCAGTACTTC. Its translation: CASSLPSGANYEQYF.

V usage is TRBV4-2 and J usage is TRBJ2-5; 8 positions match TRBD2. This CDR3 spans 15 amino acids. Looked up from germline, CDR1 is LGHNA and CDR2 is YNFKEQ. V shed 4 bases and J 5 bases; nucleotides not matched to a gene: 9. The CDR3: CASSLGGSGVETQYF. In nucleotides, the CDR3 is TGTGCCAGCAGCCTCGGTGGTAGCGGGGTGGAGACCCAGTACTTC.

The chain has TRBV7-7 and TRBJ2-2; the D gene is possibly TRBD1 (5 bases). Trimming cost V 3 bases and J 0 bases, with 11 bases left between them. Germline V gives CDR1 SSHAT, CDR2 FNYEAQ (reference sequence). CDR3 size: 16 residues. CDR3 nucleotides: TGTGCCAGCAGCTTGGGGCGGACCCCGAACACCGGGGAGCTGTTTTTT. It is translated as CASSLGRTPNTGELFF.